This T cell receptor beta chain is from a study of T cells expressing NK-cell markers. Study at large: Out of eight donors sequenced, seven tested HCMV-seropositive and the remaining one seronegative.

Points on this clonotype: Its specificity is not known.

From its re-call of the 5' RACE reads, TCRdb lists each CDR3 protein once, without DNA. This sample's table has some 600,000 distinct CDR3 sequences. General study findings and limits: Dominance of the CD3+CD56-NKG2C+ fraction by these clonotypes also held in a handful of donors. Whether expanded NKG2C-expressing T cell clones recognize HCMV is unknown. In a group of 5 or 6 donors, dominant NKG2C+ clonotypes represented about 1.0-7.5% of CD8+ T cells.

The sample consisted of blood T cells: a sorted CD56 or NKG2C T cell subset, CD4+ or CD8+ T cells, or bulk PBMC T cells (not recorded which). This clonotype was obtained from a man aged 18 to 35 in good health.

The CDR3 protein is CASSLRTSGRTGELFF. This sequence joins TRBV4-3 and TRBJ2-2; TCRdb indicates TRBD2, and absent DNA this call remains unverified. The CDR3 is 16 residues long. CDR1 and CDR2 from the germline V gene are LGHNA and YSLEER.